This note documents a single T cell receptor beta chain sequence. The data derive from a study of technical replicates of blood from a few donors. Method: immunoSEQ multiplex PCR; TCRdb's copy keeps in-frame clones and lacks some. Of 85,000 or so clones in the sample, over 85% were seen once. This CDR3 region has 14 residues. The V gene's germline CDR1 is SQVTM and CDR2 ANQGSEA. The V gene end was trimmed by 4 bases and the J gene end by 5 bases; junction bases not matched to a gene: 8. This chain links TRBV29-1 with TRBJ2-5; TRBD1 aligns across 9 bases. The sample comprised T cells isolated from PBMCs. This TCR derives from a human donor in good health. The CDR3 loop reads CSVAGQGSQETQYF. The DNA of the CDR3 is TGCAGCGTTGCGGGACAGGGTTCCCAGGAGACCCAGTACTTC.